This is a list of T cell receptor beta chains from one sample in a study of T cell responses to AZD1222 COVID-19 vaccine. TCRdb keeps only in-frame clones here, not all; method: immunoSEQ multiplex PCR. This table holds tens of thousands of clones, around nine tenths found once. The sample in question was peripheral blood, obtained on day 0 of AZD1222 vaccination. The receptors originated from an adult in good health. CDR3s include the opening cysteine and the closing phenylalanine or tryptophan. The D gene is left open where the match is weak. A clone size is listed for some rows: how often the clone was seen (once, few, many), or a class if it is expanded.

TRBJ2-5 | TRBV5-4 | - | 13 | - | TGTGCCAGCAGCTTGCCGGGACAAGAGACCCAGTACTTC | CASSLPGQETQYF
TRBJ1-6 | TRBV6-2/TRBV6-3 | - | 15 | TRBD1 | TGTGCCAGCAGTTTCGACAGGGAGAGTAATTCACCCCTCCACTTT | CASSFDRESNSPLHF
TRBJ2-7 | TRBV10-3 | - | 16 | TRBD1 | TGTGCCATCAGTGCCAAGGGGGACAGGGCTACCTACGAGCAGTACTTC | CAISAKGDRATYEQYF
TRBJ2-3 | TRBV7-3 | - | 14 | - | TGTGCCAGCAGCTATACCCAACAGGGAGGTACGCAGTATTTT | CASSYTQQGGTQYF
TRBJ1-2 | TRBV5-1 | - | 14 | - | TGCGCCAGCAGCACGACGACGGGTAACTATGGCTACACCTTC | CASSTTTGNYGYTF
TRBJ2-2 | TRBV27 | once | 17 | TRBD2 | TGTGCCAGCAGTCCTACCGGGACTAGCGGGAACACCGGGGAGCTGTTTTTT | CASSPTGTSGNTGELFF
TRBJ2-7 | TRBV27 | - | 14 | TRBD1 | TGTGCCAGCAGTTTAAGGGCAGGGGGCTACGAGCAGTACTTC | CASSLRAGGYEQYF
TRBJ2-5 | TRBV29-1 | few | 13 | - | TGCAGCGTCTCTCCCGGGAGCGGGGAGACCCAGTACTTC | CSVSPGSGETQYF
TRBJ1-5 | TRBV5-8 | - | 13 | - | TGTGCCAGCAGCCGGGACAGCAATCAGCCCCAGCATTTT | CASSRDSNQPQHF
TRBJ1-5 | TRBV30 | - | 15 | - | TGTGCCTGGAGTAGCAAGAGGGTAGGGAATCAGCCCCAGCATTTT | CAWSSKRVGNQPQHF
TRBJ2-7 | TRBV19 | - | 15 | TRBD2 | TGTGCCAGTAGTTCTAGCGGGGGGGCCTCCTACGAGCAGTACTTC | CASSSSGGASYEQYF